These 20 T cell receptor beta chains originate from one sample sequenced in a study of CD8+CD57+ T cells in acquired aplastic anemia. CDR3 and TCR beta VDJ profiling relied on genomic DNA as the template. TCRdb used MiXCR to reprocess the reads, holding one entry per CDR3 protein. The data contain about 220,000 distinct CDR3 sequences, approximately 35% of them singletons. The material sequenced was sorted CD4+, CD8+, or CD8+CD57+ T cells (not recorded which) from PBMCs. The source of these receptors is a human donor in good health, serving as a control.

V gene TRBV11-2 combines with J gene TRBJ1-2, with D perhaps TRBD1 (6 bases). Germline values: CDR1 SGHAT, CDR2 FQNNGV. The CDR3 spans 15 residues. V lost 5 bases and J 3 bases, leaving 16 bases between the germline ends. Here the CDR3 reads CASSPSRAGDYGYTF. Written as DNA, the CDR3 is TGTGCCAGCAGCCCATCAAGGGCAGGGGACTATGGCTACACCTTC.

The table lists this clonotype with a count of one. The rearrangement uses TRBV29-1 and TRBJ1-2; 9 nucleotides line up with TRBD1. Germline V gene lookup returns CDR1 SQVTM and CDR2 ANQGSEA. The V segment lost 8 bases and the J segment 4 bases; nucleotides outside the gene matches: 14. CDR3 size: 15 residues. The chain's CDR3 is CSSLLTGGVGYGYTF. The DNA of the CDR3 is TGCAGCAGCCTACTAACAGGGGGCGTCGGCTATGGCTACACCTTC.

The V and J genes are TRBV6-1 and TRBJ1-3, with TRBD1 identical over 7 bases. This CDR3 is built from 15 residues. In germline, CDR1 is MNHNS, CDR2 SASEGT. V was pared by 6 bases and J by 4 bases, with 9 bases of the junction left unmatched. CDR3 residues: CASRASQGGGNTIYF. CDR3 bases: TGTGCCAGCAGGGCCTCTCAGGGGGGAGGAAACACCATATATTTT.

This clonotype has at least ten counts. V usage is TRBV9 and J usage is TRBJ2-5; tentative D call: TRBD1 (5 bases). V lost 5 bases to trimming and J lost 2 bases, with 10 bases between them. This CDR3 has 13 residues. Germline CDR1 SGDLS, CDR2 YYNGEE. CDR3 DNA sequence: TGTGCCAGCAGTACAGGCCCGCAAGAGACCCAGTACTTC. Translation: CASSTGPQETQYF.

About this clonotype: With a much larger clone just one base away, this may be a read error. The chain joins TRBV20-1 to TRBJ1-1; D not certain. This CDR3 has 13 residues. Germline lookup yields CDR1 DFQATT and CDR2 SNEGSKA (reference sequence). V lost 1 base and J lost 0, with 6 bases in between. CDR3 sequence: CSARGWLNTEAFF. CDR3 bases: TGCAGTGCTAGAGGATGGCTGAACACTGAAGCTTTCTTT.

Only a few counts were recorded for this clonotype. The genes are TRBV20-1 and TRBJ2-1; TRBD2 agrees at 10 bases. Germline loops: CDR1 DFQATT, CDR2 SNEGSKA (reference sequence). The length of the CDR3 is 16 residues. V lost 0 bases, J lost 4 bases, and 6 bases stayed unmatched. CDR3 DNA: TGCAGTGCTAGAGACTTTAGCGGGAGGTCTTACAATGAGCAGTTCTTC. Protein sequence: CSARDFSGRSYNEQFF.

Note on this clonotype: A much larger clone lies one base from this, so it may be a read error. The CDR3 nucleotides read TGTGCCAGCAGCCGAGTAGCGTTTCAAGAGACCCAGTACTTC. This translates into CASSRVAFQETQYF. V is TRBV10-3 and J is TRBJ2-5; tentatively, D is TRBD2 (5 bases). Germline CDR1 reads ENHRY; CDR2 reads SYGVKD. The germline V and J ends were trimmed by 10 bases and 2 bases, with 17 bases remaining between them. The length of the CDR3 is 14 residues.

This clonotype has more than one count but fewer than ten. This chain links TRBV5-1 with TRBJ2-5; 9 positions agree with TRBD2. J gave up 1 base and V 4 bases, and 14 bases lay outside the gene matches. The CDR3 has 18 amino acids. Germline V CDR1 and CDR2: SGHRS, YFSETQ. The CDR3 DNA reads as TGCGCCAGCAGCCGTTGGTCTAGCGGGACAAACCTCCAAGAGACCCAGTACTTC. Translating gives CASSRWSSGTNLQETQYF.

This clonotype came up many times. V gene TRBV9 combines with J gene TRBJ2-1, with D tentatively TRBD1 or TRBD2 (5 bases each). Trimming removed 3 bases at V and 8 bases at J, with 18 bases between. Germline values: CDR1 SGDLS, CDR2 YYNGEE. The CDR3 loop spans 15 amino acids. In DNA, the CDR3 is TGTGCCAGCAGCGCCAATACGGGGACCCGGTATGAGCAGTTCTTC. Translating it yields CASSANTGTRYEQFF.

The sample holds many counts of this clonotype. This sequence joins TRBV24-1 and TRBJ2-1; TRBD2 agrees at 10 bases. This CDR3 has 16 amino acids. The V and J ends lost 4 bases and 7 bases, in that order; junction bases with no gene match: 9. The germline V gene has CDR1 KGHDR and CDR2 SFDVKD. CDR3 nucleotide sequence: TGTGCCACCAGTGACAAACTAGCGGGGTCGAGGAATGAGCAGTTCTTC. Its protein is CATSDKLAGSRNEQFF.

This clonotype has ten or more counts. V usage is TRBV2 and J usage is TRBJ2-5; D might be TRBD2 (6 bases). Germline CDR1 reads SNHLY; CDR2 reads FYNNEI. V was trimmed by 7 bases and J by 9 bases, leaving 24 bases between them. This CDR3 spans 15 amino acids. The CDR3 DNA sequence: TGTGCCAGCACTATGTATCCGGGACTTGTGAAGCCCCAGTACTTC. It encodes CASTMYPGLVKPQYF.

The rearrangement links TRBV7-3 to TRBJ2-7; no clear D. The CDR3 runs to 12 residues. The V end lost 5 bases, the J end lost 2 bases, and 7 bases lay between the germline ends. The germline gives CDR1 SGHTA, CDR2 FQGTGA. CDR3 sequence: CASSVQPYEQYF. DNA for the CDR3: TGTGCCAGCAGCGTACAGCCCTACGAGCAGTACTTC.

The DNA for the CDR3 is TGTGCCACCAGCAGAGCGGGAGGCGGCTACACCTTC. Translated: CATSRAGGGYTF. The rearrangement links TRBV15 to TRBJ1-2; no reliable D call. The CDR3 runs 12 residues. V was shortened by 1 base and J by 8 bases, with 8 bases between the two germline ends. The germline gives CDR1 LNHNV, CDR2 YYDKDF (reference sequence).

With respect to this clonotype: One base away lies a much larger clone, so this may be a sequencing read error. The J gene is TRBJ1-2, the V gene TRBV7-9, with D uncertain. The CDR3 has 15 residues. In germline, CDR1 is SEHNR, CDR2 FQNEAQ (reference sequence). Between the trimmed V and J ends, which lost 2 bases and 6 bases, there was a span of 16 bases. The CDR3 DNA follows: TGTGCCAGCAGCTTATTACAAGCAGAGGTGAATGGCTACACCTTC. This translates into CASSLLQAEVNGYTF.

In its sample, this clonotype was seen once. V and J are TRBV30 and TRBJ1-2; D is ambiguous. CDR3 length: 14 amino acids. Trimming took 1 base from V and 0 from J, leaving 9 bases between them. The germline V gene encodes CDR1 GTSNPN and CDR2 SVGIG (reference sequence). This CDR3 is CAWSARRANYGYTF. In DNA, the CDR3 is TGTGCCTGGAGTGCACGAAGGGCTAACTATGGCTACACCTTC. Full variable domain (remainder filled in from reference TRBV30 and TRBJ1-2): SQTIHQWPATLVQPVGSPLSLECTVEGTSNPNLYWYRQAAGRGLQLLFYSVGIGQISSEVPQNLSASRPQDRQFILSSKKLLLSDSGFYLCAWSARRANYGYTFGSGTRLTVV.

This clonotype has a handful of counts. The gene calls are TRBV20-1 and TRBJ2-2; D tentatively fits TRBD1 or TRBD2 (6 bases each). The CDR3 has 14 amino acids. Germline lookup yields CDR1 DFQATT and CDR2 SNEGSKA (reference sequence). V shed 6 bases and J shed 4 bases, with 15 bases lying between them. The CDR3 sequence: CSAIGGAGTGELFF. The CDR3 DNA sequence: TGCAGTGCAATAGGGGGAGCGGGCACCGGGGAGCTGTTTTTT.

Details on this clonotype: This may be a read error, as it is one base from a much larger clone. This sequence joins TRBV25-1 and TRBJ2-3; 9 positions match TRBD2. Germline CDR1 MGHDK, CDR2 SYGVNS. The CDR3 has 16 amino acids. The CDR3 sequence is CASSFRWTSDTDTRYF. CDR3 nucleotide sequence: TGTGCCAGCAGCTTTAGGTGGACTAGCGACACAGATACGCGGTATTTT.

This clonotype was observed many times. The V call is TRBV2, the J call TRBJ2-7; 7 nucleotides align to TRBD1. The CDR3 extends over 13 amino acids. V lost 8 bases to trimming and J lost 2 bases; unmatched junction nucleotides: 6. Germline V CDR1 and CDR2: SNHLY, FYNNEI. CDR3 in amino acids: CASATGAPYEQYF. CDR3 coding DNA: TGTGCCAGCGCAACAGGGGCCCCCTACGAGCAGTACTTC.

Only a few counts were recorded for this clonotype. The V call is TRBV30, the J call TRBJ1-2; tentatively, D is TRBD1 (5 bases). V lost 0 bases, J lost 3 bases, and 17 bases lay in between. This CDR3 region has 16 residues. Germline CDR1 reads GTSNPN; CDR2 reads SVGIG (reference sequence). The CDR3 nucleotides read TGTGCCTGGAGTGTATTACGGATGGGGGGGGACTATGGCTACACCTTC. The encoded protein is CAWSVLRMGGDYGYTF.

The chain uses TRBV20-1 and TRBJ2-3; maybe TRBD2 (6 bases). V shed 6 bases and J shed 5 bases, with 18 bases lying between them. This CDR3 comprises 14 residues. The germline V gene encodes CDR1 DFQATT and CDR2 SNEGSKA (reference sequence). The CDR3 region is CSAGLAIGGDTQYF. The CDR3, as DNA: TGCAGTGCCGGGCTAGCGATTGGGGGAGATACGCAGTATTTT.